The 7 T cell receptor beta chains reported below all come from one sample, sequenced in a study of cytomegalovirus exposure and HLA in healthy donors. 13 Jbeta primers and 60 Vbeta primers were used for the PCR. This table comes from immunoSEQ multiplex PCR, and its TCRdb copy is limited to in-frame clones, with some not included. The repertoire holds more than 100,000 clones, with about three quarters as singletons. Sequencing was performed on PBMCs. The receptor source for this set is a woman aged 40 to 55 in good health and CMV-seropositive.

The chain recombines TRBV4-2 with TRBJ2-2, with 7 bases fitting TRBD2. There are 14 residues in the CDR3. Germline-derived CDR1 and CDR2 are LGHNA and YNFKEQ. V lost 4 bases to trimming and J lost 6 bases; unmatched junction nucleotides: 5. The CDR3 DNA follows: TGTGCCAGCAGCCCCCCCCGGGAGGCCGGGGAGCTGTTTTTT. Translation: CASSPPREAGELFF.

The rearrangement links TRBV2 to TRBJ2-7, with 9 bases fitting TRBD2. Germline-derived CDR1 and CDR2 are SNHLY and FYNNEI. The trim removed 5 bases at V and 5 bases at J, leaving 13 bases unmatched. The CDR3 is 16 amino acids. The CDR3 protein is CASSPGLASGVDEQYF. In DNA form, the CDR3 reads TGTGCCAGCAGTCCTGGACTAGCGTCGGGGGTGGACGAGCAGTACTTC.

This clone has a single count. The CDR3 sequence: CAWETSGGSYEQYF. DNA for the CDR3: TGTGCCTGGGAAACTAGCGGGGGATCCTACGAGCAGTACTTC. This chain links TRBV30 with TRBJ2-7; 11 bases match TRBD2. V was clipped by 5 bases and J by 1 base; unmatched bases: 4. Germline V gene lookup returns CDR1 GTSNPN and CDR2 SVGIG (reference sequence). The CDR3 runs to 14 residues.

J is TRBJ2-3 and V is TRBV7-9, with 9 bases lining up with TRBD2. The CDR3 is 17 amino acids. V dropped 5 bases and J dropped 0; count of bases not matched to a gene: 9. The germline V gene encodes CDR1 SEHNR and CDR2 FQNEAQ (reference sequence). DNA of the CDR3: TGTGCCAGCAGCCCACAAGGGACTAGCCCTAGCACAGATACGCAGTATTTT. This gives the protein CASSPQGTSPSTDTQYF.

The V gene is TRBV9, the J gene TRBJ2-1, with D perhaps matching TRBD2 (5 bases). Trimming stripped 4 bases from V and 12 bases from J, with 20 bases between. Germline CDR1 reads SGDLS; CDR2 reads YYNGEE. This CDR3 is 14 amino acids long. In nucleotides, the CDR3 is TGTGCCAGCAGCTTACCCGGGCCCATGAGCGGGCAGTTCTTC. Translation gives CASSLPGPMSGQFF.

The CDR3 coding sequence is TGTGCCAGCAGCTTGGTTGGACAGTCCTACGAGCAGTACTTC. This gives the protein CASSLVGQSYEQYF. The V gene is TRBV5-4, the J gene TRBJ2-7, with D possibly being TRBD1 (6 bases). The germline V gene encodes CDR1 SGHNT and CDR2 YYREEE (reference sequence). Trimming took off 0 bases at V and 1 base at J, with 8 bases between the two ends. This CDR3 has 14 amino acids.

V and J are TRBV6-6 and TRBJ2-2; 9 bases agree with TRBD1. Germline lookup yields CDR1 MNHNY and CDR2 SVGAGI (reference sequence). CDR3 length: 14 amino acids. Germline trimming cut 7 bases from V and 7 bases from J; bases unmatched to any gene: 7. The CDR3 region is CASKTGGDGGELFF. The CDR3 DNA follows: TGTGCCAGCAAGACAGGGGGGGACGGCGGGGAGCTGTTTTTT.